This TCR beta chain was retrieved from a study of memory CD8 T cells in hepatitis C reinfection. Across the study: After reinfection, a couple of primary-infection resolvers became chronically infected.

The time point is: late/post reinfection, 12 to 24 weeks after detection. No in vitro expansion preceded TCR sequencing of the sorted cells. Sequencing used immunoSEQ multiplex PCR; TCRdb keeps in-frame clones, though not all of them. The sample yields about 43,000 clones, approximately 89% seen once. Sample: naive CD8+ T cells sorted from blood. This receptor was taken from a man between 18 and 35 years old with hepatitis C virus infection.

The CDR3 loop reads CASTDTAYNEQFF. Here the CDR3 DNA reads TGTGCCAGCACCGACACAGCCTACAATGAGCAGTTCTTC. V and J are TRBV6-5 and TRBJ2-1; D unresolved. Germline loops: CDR1 MNHEY, CDR2 SVGAGI. V was cut by 7 bases and J by 2 bases, with 9 bases left in between. The CDR3 has 13 residues.